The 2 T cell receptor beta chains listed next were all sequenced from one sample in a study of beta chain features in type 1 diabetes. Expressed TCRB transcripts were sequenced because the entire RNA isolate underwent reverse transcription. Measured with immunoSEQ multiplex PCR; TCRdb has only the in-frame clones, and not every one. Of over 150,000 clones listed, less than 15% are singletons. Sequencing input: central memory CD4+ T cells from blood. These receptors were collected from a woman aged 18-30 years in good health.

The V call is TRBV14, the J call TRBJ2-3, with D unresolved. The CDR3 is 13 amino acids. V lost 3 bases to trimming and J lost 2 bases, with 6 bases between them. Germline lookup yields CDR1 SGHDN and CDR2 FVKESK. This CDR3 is CASSQFLTDTQYF. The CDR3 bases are TGTGCCAGCAGCCAGTTCCTCACAGATACGCAGTATTTT.

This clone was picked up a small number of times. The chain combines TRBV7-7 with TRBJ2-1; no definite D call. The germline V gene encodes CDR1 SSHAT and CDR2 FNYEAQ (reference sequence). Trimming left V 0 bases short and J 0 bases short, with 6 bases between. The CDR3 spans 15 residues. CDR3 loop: CASSLARASYNEQFF. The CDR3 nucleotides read TGTGCCAGCAGCTTAGCGCGAGCCTCCTACAATGAGCAGTTCTTC.